The 22 T cell receptor beta chains below were found in one sample sequenced in a study of naive and memory T cell subsets. Study-wide results and limits: A few larger clonotypes appeared in naive repertoires, especially CD8, possibly memory cells re-expressing CD45RA.

Two oligonucleotides, mixed equimolar, formed the beta constant-region primer covering TRBC1 and TRBC2. Nested alpha and beta constant-region primers with the SP2 primer drove four PCR rounds on ligated cDNA. TCRdb independently ran MiXCR on the UMI-ligation and nested PCR reads; one entry per CDR3 protein. The sample has roughly 100,000 distinct CDR3 sequences, around 13% seen once. Their cognate antigens are unknown. The sample consisted of naive CD8+ T cells from blood. The receptors were sampled from a human donor in good health.

The gene calls are TRBV29-1 and TRBJ2-7, with 7 bases fitting TRBD1. The V segment lost 7 bases and the J segment 6 bases; nucleotides outside the gene matches: 6. The CDR3 runs 11 residues. Germline lookup yields CDR1 SQVTM and CDR2 ANQGSEA. The CDR3, as DNA: TGCAGCGCCGGGGACAGCCTCGAGCAGTACTTC. Its protein is CSAGDSLEQYF.

In this sample, this clonotype turned up a few times. V is TRBV12-3 or TRBV12-4 and J is TRBJ1-2; perhaps TRBD1 as D (5 bases). The CDR3 is made up of 11 amino acids. V shed 8 bases and J shed 5 bases, with 9 bases lying between them. The CDR3 DNA is TGTGCCAGCCAATCAGGGTATGGCTACACCTTC. Translation: CASQSGYGYTF.

This clonotype was detected only a few times. The rearrangement uses TRBV6-2 or TRBV6-3 and TRBJ2-1, with TRBD2 identical over 7 bases. Germline V gene lookup returns CDR1 MNHEY and CDR2 SVGEGT. The CDR3 is made up of 15 amino acids. The V gene end was trimmed by 4 bases and the J gene end by 3 bases; junction bases not matched to a gene: 6. CDR3 amino acids: CASSFLAVLYNEQFF. The CDR3 bases are TGTGCCAGCAGTTTCCTAGCGGTTCTCTACAATGAGCAGTTCTTC.

The V and J genes are TRBV3-1 and TRBJ2-3; D remains unclear. The ends were cut back, 0 bases at V and 1 base at J, with 8 bases in the middle. The CDR3 spans 15 residues. Germline values: CDR1 LGHDT, CDR2 YNNKEL (reference sequence). The DNA of the CDR3 is TGTGCCAGCAGCCAAGACGGGCAGGGCACAGATACGCAGTATTTT. The encoded protein is CASSQDGQGTDTQYF.

The CDR3 is CASSPRDPYEQYF. The CDR3 bases are TGTGCCAGCAGCCCTCGGGACCCCTACGAGCAGTACTTC. The V call is TRBV3-1, the J call TRBJ2-7; D could derive from TRBD1 or TRBD2 (5 bases each). Trimming cost V 4 bases and J 2 bases, with 9 bases left between them. The germline V gene encodes CDR1 LGHDT and CDR2 YNNKEL (reference sequence). The CDR3 loop spans 13 amino acids.

This clonotype was seen a few times. CDR3 region: CASSAGTGWGTEAFF. In DNA, the CDR3 is TGTGCCAGCTCAGCCGGGACAGGTTGGGGAACTGAAGCTTTCTTT. The chain employs TRBV18 and TRBJ1-1, with 8 bases aligning to TRBD1. In germline, CDR1 is KGHSH, CDR2 LQKENI. V shed 5 bases, J shed 5 bases, and the junction held 10 bases outside the gene matches. CDR3 length: 15 residues.

This clonotype occurred many times. The J gene is TRBJ2-1, the V gene TRBV21-1; no DNA check was done on the table's D call, TRBD1. TRBV21-1 is termed a pseudogene. CDR3 length: 16 residues. DNA of the CDR3: TGTGCCAGCAGCGTCTACAGGGGGAGCCCCTACAATGAGCAGTTCTTC. It encodes CASSVYRGSPYNEQFF.

The rearrangement links TRBV21-1 to TRBJ1-5; the DNA was not used to check the table's D call, TRBD1. TRBV21-1 constitutes a pseudogene. This CDR3 contains 16 residues. Written as DNA, the CDR3 is TGTGCCAGCAGCATACAGGGGGCTTTATGCAATCAGCCCCAGCATTTT. Encoded protein: CASSIQGALCNQPQHF.

As to this clonotype: Given the absence of the conserved phenylalanine or tryptophan at the CDR3 end, a read error is likely. The rearrangement links TRBV4-3 to TRBJ2-7; D is uncertain. The CDR3 is 13 residues long. Trimming pared 1 base from V and 4 bases from J, leaving 8 bases between. Germline assignment: CDR1 LGHNA and CDR2 YSLEER. The CDR3 loop reads CASSQGYGYEQYY. The CDR3 region has the DNA TGCGCCAGCAGCCAAGGGTATGGATACGAGCAGTACTAC.

The table lists this clonotype with a few counts. CDR3 coding DNA: TGCAGCGTTCTTGGACTAGCGGGAGGGCTTAGCAATGAGCAGTTCTTC. Residues: CSVLGLAGGLSNEQFF. V is TRBV29-1 and J is TRBJ2-1, with 15 bases aligning to TRBD2. Germline V gene data show CDR1 as SQVTM and CDR2 as ANQGSEA. Trimming removed 5 bases from V and 6 bases from J; junction bases left unmatched: 8. This CDR3 contains 16 residues.

The rearrangement joins TRBV29-1 to TRBJ2-7, with no clear D. Trimming removed 4 bases from V and 0 bases from J, with 19 bases in between. This CDR3 comprises 16 residues. Germline V gene data show CDR1 as SQVTM and CDR2 as ANQGSEA. The DNA of the CDR3 is TGCAGCGTTGGGGGTGCGGAGCGCGCTTTCTCCTACGAGCAGTACTTC. It translates to CSVGGAERAFSYEQYF.

The rearrangement joins TRBV30 to TRBJ2-7; the D gene could be TRBD1 or TRBD2 (6 bases each). The CDR3 sequence is 12 residues long. V was trimmed by 8 bases and J by 2 bases, leaving 13 bases between them. Germline CDR1 GTSNPN, CDR2 SVGIG (reference sequence). The CDR3 DNA sequence: TGTGCCGCGGGGACACCAGCCTACGAGCAGTACTTC. The encoded protein is CAAGTPAYEQYF. Supplemented by reference TRBV30 and TRBJ2-7, the full variable domain reads SQTIHQWPATLVQPVGSPLSLECTVEGTSNPNLYWYRQAAGRGLQLLFYSVGIGQISSEVPQNLSASRPQDRQFILSSKKLLLSDSGFYLCAAGTPAYEQYFGPGTRLTVT.

This clonotype was picked up a small number of times. The chain is built from TRBV14 and TRBJ2-7, with D maybe TRBD1 (12 bases). This CDR3 is built from 22 residues. Deletions cut 6 bases from V and 2 bases from J, with 38 bases between. Germline CDR1 SGHDN, CDR2 FVKESK. For the CDR3, the DNA is TGTGCCAGCAGTCCCCGGGACAGGGGGCTAAGGGGGACTAGCGGTTATACCTACGAGCAGTACTTC. Translated, it gives CASSPRDRGLRGTSGYTYEQYF.

This clonotype has ten or more counts. The chain recombines TRBV4-3 with TRBJ2-1, with unresolved D. CDR1 and CDR2 from the germline V gene are LGHNA and YSLEER. The CDR3 has 15 amino acids. V lost 0 bases to trimming and J lost 8 bases, with 14 bases between them. CDR3 protein: CASSQDKTPSDEQFF. CDR3 DNA sequence: TGCGCCAGCAGCCAAGATAAAACCCCGTCTGATGAGCAGTTCTTC.

V and J are TRBV30 and TRBJ1-5; D not certain. The CDR3 totals 13 residues. CDR1 is GTSNPN and CDR2 is SVGIG in the germline V gene (reference sequence). V lost 0 bases, J lost 6 bases, and 9 bases lay in between. CDR3 region: CAWSVLEGQPQHF. The CDR3 region has the DNA TGTGCCTGGAGTGTACTGGAGGGTCAGCCCCAGCATTTT.

This clonotype was recorded at least ten times. V and J are TRBV27 and TRBJ2-3; D ambiguous. V was shortened by 5 bases and J by 1 base, with 10 bases between the two germline ends. Germline lookup yields CDR1 MNHEY and CDR2 SMNVEV (reference sequence). This CDR3 region has 14 residues. The CDR3, as DNA: TGTGCCAGCAGTCCGACACCAGGCACAGATACGCAGTATTTT. Translating gives CASSPTPGTDTQYF.

This clonotype was recorded at least ten times. This chain links TRBV10-3 with TRBJ2-1, with 13 bases identical to TRBD2. CDR3 length: 15 amino acids. Germline loops: CDR1 ENHRY, CDR2 SYGVKD. V trimming: 6 bases; J trimming: 7 bases; junction bases outside the gene matches: 6. This CDR3 reads CAISALAGGRNEQFF. CDR3 DNA: TGTGCCATCAGCGCACTAGCGGGGGGGAGAAATGAGCAGTTCTTC.

V usage is TRBV2 and J usage is TRBJ2-5; 7 bases line up with TRBD1. The CDR3 contains 13 residues. V gave up 6 bases and J gave up 2 bases; unmatched junction bases: 3. Germline CDR1 reads SNHLY; CDR2 reads FYNNEI. CDR3 sequence reads: CASRDRVQETQYF. CDR3 sequence (DNA): TGTGCCAGCAGAGACAGGGTACAAGAGACCCAGTACTTC.

This chain links TRBV30 with TRBJ1-5; 8 bases are shared with TRBD1. Germline assignment: CDR1 GTSNPN and CDR2 SVGIG (reference sequence). The CDR3 contains 14 residues. V dropped 2 bases and J dropped 7; count of bases not matched to a gene: 7. CDR3 DNA sequence: TGTGCCTGGAGTCAAGGACAGGGCGGCCAGCCCCAGCATTTT. Its protein product is CAWSQGQGGQPQHF. Supplemented by reference TRBV30 and TRBJ1-5, the full variable domain reads SQTIHQWPATLVQPVGSPLSLECTVEGTSNPNLYWYRQAAGRGLQLLFYSVGIGQISSEVPQNLSASRPQDRQFILSSKKLLLSDSGFYLCAWSQGQGGQPQHFGDGTRLSIL.

This clonotype was seen a handful of times. V and J are TRBV7-9 and TRBJ2-5, with D tentatively TRBD2 (6 bases). The ends were cut back, 6 bases at V and 1 base at J, with 12 bases in the middle. There are 14 residues in the CDR3. CDR1 SEHNR and CDR2 FQNEAQ come from the germline V gene (reference sequence). CDR3 in amino acids: CASRTDGSQETQYF. In DNA form, the CDR3 reads TGTGCCAGCAGAACGGACGGGAGCCAAGAGACCCAGTACTTC.

J is TRBJ1-4 and V is TRBV10-3; 8 bases agree with TRBD1. Trimming at V came to 10 bases and at J to 5 bases, leaving 9 bases not matched to a gene. The germline V gene has CDR1 ENHRY and CDR2 SYGVKD. The CDR3 runs 14 residues. This chain's CDR3 is CATTTDRGNEKLFF. The CDR3, as DNA: TGTGCCACTACTACCGACAGGGGAAATGAAAAACTGTTTTTT.

This clonotype was observed a handful of times. V is TRBV7-9 and J is TRBJ1-2; D might be TRBD1 (6 bases). Trimming took 4 bases from V and 5 from J, leaving 17 bases between them. Per germline, CDR1 SEHNR and CDR2 FQNEAQ (reference sequence). The CDR3 extends over 15 amino acids. DNA for the CDR3: TGTGCCAGCAGCTCCGGACAGAAAGACCCTTATGGCTACACCTTC. The encoded protein is CASSSGQKDPYGYTF.